Presented here are 12 T cell receptor beta chains from one specimen sequenced in a study of blood T cells in healthy people across ages. Primed by a sample-barcoded 5' primer and a J-beta primer mix, a second PCR proceeded for 7 to 11 cycles. TCRdb called the 5' RACE reads again in MiXCR, with one record for every CDR3 protein. Of 750,000 to 950,000 distinct CDR3 sequences listed, less than 70% are singletons. The source material was blood. The receptors stem from a man older than 75 in good health.

This chain links TRBV10-3 with TRBJ2-1, with 10 positions matching TRBD2. After removal of 10 bases from V and 5 bases from J, the junction contained 8 bases not matched to a gene. In germline, CDR1 is ENHRY, CDR2 SYGVKD. The CDR3 totals 14 residues. The CDR3 is CASTTSGHNNEQFF. The CDR3 DNA is TGTGCCAGCACGACTAGCGGGCACAACAATGAGCAGTTCTTC.

The chain combines TRBV10-3 with TRBJ2-7, with TRBD2 matching 8 bases. The CDR3 is 14 residues long. J was trimmed by 4 bases and V by 0 bases; bases with no gene match: 2. CDR1 and CDR2 from the germline V gene are ENHRY and SYGVKD. CDR3 amino acids: CAISESGGRYEQYF. The CDR3, as DNA: TGTGCCATCAGTGAGTCTGGCGGGAGGTACGAGCAGTACTTC.

This clonotype was seen a few times. The rearrangement links TRBV7-2 to TRBJ2-1; perhaps TRBD1 as D (5 bases). The germline V gene encodes CDR1 SGHTA and CDR2 FQGNSA. Between the trimmed V and J ends, which lost 5 bases and 12 bases, there was a span of 14 bases. The CDR3 spans 12 residues. The CDR3 nucleotides read TGTGCCAGCAGCAAAGGGGCACGAGGGCAGTTCTTC. It translates to CASSKGARGQFF.

This clonotype was recorded a few times. This chain joins TRBV7-9 and TRBJ2-4; no reliable D call. Trimming cost V 1 base and J 0 bases, with 13 bases left between them. The CDR3 has 17 amino acids. From germline, CDR1 is SEHNR and CDR2 FQNEAQ (reference sequence). The CDR3 here is CASSLDWGVQAKNIQYF. The CDR3 DNA reads as TGTGCCAGCAGCTTAGATTGGGGTGTCCAAGCCAAAAACATTCAGTACTTC.

This chain joins TRBV5-6 and TRBJ2-1; possibly TRBD1 for D (5 bases). This CDR3 contains 15 residues. Trimming took 1 base from V and 6 from J, leaving 14 bases between them. Per the germline V gene, CDR1 is SGHDT and CDR2 is YYEEEE. CDR3 nucleotide sequence: TGTGCCAGCAGCTTGAGGCAGGGATATGGCAATGAGCAGTTCTTC. Amino acid sequence: CASSLRQGYGNEQFF.

The chain employs TRBV3-1 and TRBJ1-1; no clear D gene. Germline CDR1 is LGHDT and CDR2 is YNNKEL (reference sequence). With 4 bases removed from V and 5 bases from J, the gap between germline ends came to 11 bases. The length of the CDR3 is 13 residues. The CDR3 protein is CASSLRQTTEAFF. The CDR3 DNA reads TGTGCCAGCAGCCTCCGCCAGACGACTGAAGCTTTCTTT.

V usage is TRBV20-1 and J usage is TRBJ2-7; TRBD2 aligns across 9 bases. The CDR3 length is 13 residues. Trimming at V came to 2 bases and at J to 5 bases, leaving 4 bases not matched to a gene. Per germline, CDR1 DFQATT and CDR2 SNEGSKA (reference sequence). The CDR3 region has the DNA TGCAGTGCTAGAAGAGCGGGAGGAAACGAGCAGTACTTC. This encodes CSARRAGGNEQYF.

The chain uses TRBV30 and TRBJ2-7; 7 bases match TRBD1. CDR1 GTSNPN and CDR2 SVGIG come from the germline V gene (reference sequence). CDR3 length: 17 residues. After removal of 2 bases from V and 4 bases from J, the junction contained 17 bases not matched to a gene. The DNA of the CDR3 is TGTGCCTGGAGTTCAACGGGTGCCGGGACAGCAGAATACGAGCAGTACTTC. It is translated as CAWSSTGAGTAEYEQYF.

V usage is TRBV4-1 and J usage is TRBJ1-2, with a weak D call TRBD1 (6 bases). The CDR3 length is 15 residues. Germline values: CDR1 MGHRA, CDR2 YSYEKL. The V gene lost 0 bases and the J gene lost 3 bases, with 11 bases spanning the gap. The CDR3 here is CASSQDTGQYYGYTF. CDR3 sequence (DNA): TGCGCCAGCAGCCAAGATACAGGACAGTACTATGGCTACACCTTC.

This clonotype appeared a few times. The chain links TRBV20-1 to TRBJ2-5; 10 bases are shared with TRBD2. In germline, CDR1 is DFQATT, CDR2 SNEGSKA (reference sequence). The V and J ends lost 5 bases and 1 base, in that order; junction bases with no gene match: 10. The length of the CDR3 is 16 residues. This chain's CDR3 is CSAEGSSGRSQETQYF. DNA of the CDR3: TGCAGTGCTGAGGGGAGTAGCGGGAGGTCCCAAGAGACCCAGTACTTC.

This clonotype was observed a handful of times. The gene calls are TRBV29-1 and TRBJ1-1; D unclear. Per germline, CDR1 SQVTM and CDR2 ANQGSEA. The CDR3 has 13 amino acids. The germline V and J ends were trimmed by 7 bases and 0 bases, with 12 bases remaining between them. CDR3 DNA sequence: TGCAGCGGGGAGGACGGGCTGAACACTGAAGCTTTCTTT. It translates to CSGEDGLNTEAFF.

This chain connects TRBV10-3 to TRBJ2-7; D uncertain. There are 15 residues in the CDR3. The V gene's germline CDR1 is ENHRY and CDR2 SYGVKD. The V end was cut by 6 bases, the J end by 2 bases, with 17 bases between. The CDR3 nucleotides read TGTGCCATCAGCGGCCAGCGAGACCCAACCTACGAGCAGTACTTC. Amino acid sequence: CAISGQRDPTYEQYF.